Listed here are 30 T cell receptor beta chains from one sample, sequenced in a study of human T cells and chemical hapten exposure. The time point denotes: patch test 2, 6 weeks after DPC sensitization. Treatment of the sample: therapeutic diphenylcyclopropenone sensitization with weekly scalp DPC. TCRdb ran MiXCR on the RACE reads and lists one entry per CDR3 protein. The data show 330,000 or so distinct CDR3 sequences, with nearly 6.5% seen just once and around 5.6% held by the top ten. This specimen was whole blood, taken in connection with sensitization to the hapten diphenylcyclopropenone (DPC). The receptors come from a woman under 30 with alopecia areata. Some clones in this sample may be carry-over from other donors' samples.

This clonotype was counted at least ten times. CDR3 in amino acids: CASNTPGTGELFF. The CDR3 DNA follows: TGTGCCAGCAACACACCCGGGACCGGGGAGCTGTTTTTT. V is TRBV6-5 and J is TRBJ2-2; unclear D gene. Between the trimmed V and J ends, which lost 7 bases and 5 bases, there was a span of 11 bases. The germline gives CDR1 MNHEY, CDR2 SVGAGI. The CDR3 covers 13 residues.

This clonotype has at least ten counts. The chain is built from TRBV29-1 and TRBJ2-2; TRBD1 matches 8 bases. The CDR3 is made up of 15 amino acids. CDR1 and CDR2 (germline): SQVTM, ANQGSEA. The V gene end was trimmed by 4 bases and the J gene end by 7 bases; junction bases not matched to a gene: 11. The CDR3 protein is CSVGSRGRENGELFF. The CDR3 nucleotides are TGCAGCGTTGGTAGCAGGGGGCGCGAAAACGGGGAGCTGTTTTTT.

Comment on this clonotype: A clone one base away is much larger, so this may be a read error. CDR3 sequence reads: CASSLDHFGYTF. DNA for the CDR3: TGTGCCAGCAGCTTAGACCACTTTGGCTACACCTTC. V gene TRBV11-2 combines with J gene TRBJ1-2, with D hard to call. The germline V gene encodes CDR1 SGHAT and CDR2 FQNNGV. V lost 0 bases and J 7 bases, leaving 6 bases between the germline ends. The CDR3 runs to 12 residues. Supplemented by reference TRBV11-2 and TRBJ1-2, the full variable domain reads EAGVAQSPRYKIIEKRQSVAFWCNPISGHATLYWYQQILGQGPKLLIQFQNNGVVDDSQLPKDRFSAERLKGVDSTLKIQPAKLEDSAVYLCASSLDHFGYTFGSGTRLTVV.

This clonotype was detected ten times or more. V gene TRBV3-1 combines with J gene TRBJ1-5, with no clear D. V was clipped by 1 base and J by 5 bases, with 9 bases between them. The CDR3 consists of 14 residues. Looked up from germline, CDR1 is LGHDT and CDR2 is YNNKEL (reference sequence). CDR3 coding DNA: TGTGCCAGCAGCCAAGGTTACGGGGATCAGCCCCAGCATTTT. The encoded protein is CASSQGYGDQPQHF.

The chain joins TRBV3-1 to TRBJ2-2; D might be TRBD1 (6 bases). The length of the CDR3 is 16 residues. Trimming stripped 4 bases from V and 2 bases from J, with 14 bases between. From germline, CDR1 is LGHDT and CDR2 YNNKEL (reference sequence). The DNA of the CDR3 is TGTGCCAGCAGCCGTGGGGGCGGTGAAAACACCGGGGAGCTGTTTTTT. It yields the protein CASSRGGGENTGELFF.

Many counts were recorded for this clonotype. The chain recombines TRBV25-1 with TRBJ2-6; TRBD2 aligns across 9 bases. From germline, CDR1 is MGHDK and CDR2 SYGVNS. V gave up 3 bases and J gave up 1 base; unmatched junction bases: 4. The CDR3 loop spans 17 amino acids. The DNA of the CDR3 is TGTGCCAGCAGTGATCCCGCGGGGGGGTCTGGGGCCAACGTCCTGACTTTC. It codes for CASSDPAGGSGANVLTF.

The V call is TRBV12-3 or TRBV12-4, the J call TRBJ1-4; maybe TRBD1 (6 bases). Trimming left V 3 bases short and J 0 bases short, with 8 bases between. The CDR3 length is 15 residues. The CDR3 region is CASSFGQTTNEKLFF. Written as DNA, the CDR3 is TGTGCCAGCAGTTTCGGACAGACAACTAATGAAAAACTGTTTTTT.

This clonotype was seen ten or more times. The chain is built from TRBV10-3 and TRBJ1-1, with TRBD1 matching over 7 bases. V lost 1 base, J lost 5 bases, and 7 bases stayed unmatched. The germline V gene encodes CDR1 ENHRY and CDR2 SYGVKD. The CDR3 has 15 residues. The CDR3 coding sequence is TGTGCCATCAGTGAGTACAGGGGAAAGGATACTGAAGCTTTCTTT. Its protein is CAISEYRGKDTEAFF.

This clonotype was seen at least ten times. V usage is TRBV7-2 and J usage is TRBJ2-3; D may be TRBD2 (5 bases). This CDR3 has 16 residues. V lost 0 bases and J lost 1, with 11 bases in between. The germline V gene encodes CDR1 SGHTA and CDR2 FQGNSA. The CDR3 nucleotides read TGTGCCAGCAGCTTAGCCGGGATCGGGGGCACAGATACGCAGTATTTT. Its protein product is CASSLAGIGGTDTQYF.

This rearrangement joins TRBV6-1 to TRBJ2-1; D gene ambiguous. Trimming removed 7 bases from V and 8 bases from J, with 18 bases in between. The germline gives CDR1 MNHNS, CDR2 SASEGT. This CDR3 has 14 amino acids. CDR3 loop: CASNSAQEWDEQFF. The CDR3 coding sequence is TGTGCCAGCAACAGTGCCCAAGAGTGGGATGAGCAGTTCTTC.

This clonotype turned up a few times. This chain links TRBV5-6 with TRBJ1-1, with TRBD1 matching over 8 bases. This CDR3 region has 14 residues. Germline CDR1 reads SGHDT; CDR2 reads YYEEEE. V gave up 3 bases and J gave up 4 bases; unmatched junction bases: 5. CDR3 sequence (DNA): TGTGCCAGCAGCTCACAGACAGGGGTCACTGAAGCTTTCTTT. This sequence encodes CASSSQTGVTEAFF.

The rearrangement uses TRBV11-2 and TRBJ1-1; D not certain. The CDR3 sequence is 13 residues long. Trimming removed 4 bases from V and 8 bases from J, with 14 bases in between. Germline CDR1 and CDR2: SGHAT and FQNNGV. The CDR3 sequence: CASSSLNDLEAFF. CDR3 DNA sequence: TGTGCCAGCAGCTCCCTAAACGACCTAGAAGCTTTCTTT.

This clonotype was observed at least ten times. The chain links TRBV6-4 to TRBJ2-3; 11 bases fit TRBD2. Germline V gene lookup returns CDR1 MRHNA and CDR2 SNTAGT. Trimming at V came to 4 bases and at J to 4 bases, leaving 4 bases not matched to a gene. This CDR3 is built from 15 residues. CDR3 bases: TGTGCCAGCAGTGTACTAGCGGGGGAGGCAGATACGCAGTATTTT. Its protein product is CASSVLAGEADTQYF.

The chain combines TRBV11-2 with TRBJ1-1; D is perhaps TRBD1 (6 bases). The CDR3 runs to 15 residues. Deletions cut 1 base from V and 6 bases from J, with 15 bases between. Germline loops: CDR1 SGHAT, CDR2 FQNNGV. This chain's CDR3 is CASSLGAGVEPEAFF. DNA for the CDR3: TGTGCCAGCAGCTTAGGGGCAGGGGTTGAGCCTGAAGCTTTCTTT.

The CDR3 loop is CSVRDIYGYTF. The CDR3 DNA reads as TGCAGCGTAAGGGACATCTATGGCTACACCTTC. The chain has TRBV29-1 and TRBJ1-2; tentatively, D is TRBD1 (6 bases). The CDR3 spans 11 residues. Germline loops: CDR1 SQVTM, CDR2 ANQGSEA. Deletions cut 6 bases from V and 4 bases from J, with 9 bases between.

This clonotype was counted ten times or more. The chain joins TRBV6-5 to TRBJ1-5; D not resolved. The CDR3 consists of 14 residues. Germline lookup yields CDR1 MNHEY and CDR2 SVGAGI. V was pared by 7 bases and J by 0 bases, with 10 bases between. CDR3 sequence (DNA): TGTGCCAGCACCCGTGGAGGTAGCAATCAGCCCCAGCATTTT. It translates to CASTRGGSNQPQHF.

This clonotype was seen a few times. The chain uses TRBV3-1 and TRBJ2-6; no reliable D call. The V end lost 0 bases, the J end lost 0 bases, and 6 bases lay between the germline ends. Germline V lookup: CDR1 LGHDT, CDR2 YNNKEL (reference sequence). The CDR3 is 16 amino acids. For the CDR3, the DNA is TGTGCCAGCAGCCAAGATACGGGCTCTGGGGCCAACGTCCTGACTTTC. Amino acids: CASSQDTGSGANVLTF.

This clonotype has only a few counts. The chain recombines TRBV12-3 or TRBV12-4 with TRBJ1-5; D remains ambiguous. The CDR3 spans 15 residues. V dropped 4 bases and J dropped 0 bases, with 10 bases sitting between them. CDR3 region: CASSSPGYSNQPQHF. In nucleotides, the CDR3 is TGTGCCAGCAGTTCCCCAGGCTATAGCAATCAGCCCCAGCATTTT.

This clonotype has a count of ten or more. The J gene is TRBJ1-1, the V gene TRBV29-1; D call uncertain. Trimming shortened V by 7 bases and J by 3 bases, and 9 bases separated the two germline ends. CDR1 is SQVTM and CDR2 is ANQGSEA in the germline V gene. The CDR3 consists of 11 residues. Written as DNA, the CDR3 is TGCAGCGCCCTACATTACACTGAAGCTTTCTTT. This translates into CSALHYTEAFF. The full variable domain, with the rest looked up from reference TRBV29-1 and TRBJ1-1, is SAVISQKPSRDICQRGTSLTIQCQVDSQVTMMFWYRQQPGQSLTLIATANQGSEATYESGFVIDKFPISRPNLTFSTLTVSNMSPEDSSIYLCSALHYTEAFFGQGTRLTVV.

This chain joins TRBV28 and TRBJ1-6, with 7 bases matching TRBD1. This CDR3 contains 15 residues. CDR1 is MDHEN, CDR2 SYDVKM, per germline. After removal of 10 bases from V and 9 bases from J, the junction contained 15 bases not matched to a gene. The CDR3 loop is CAILQPDRVASPLHF. The CDR3 DNA reads as TGTGCCATCCTACAGCCCGACAGGGTCGCTTCACCCCTCCACTTT. The full variable domain, completed using reference TRBV28 and TRBJ1-6, is DVKVTQSSRYLVKRTGEKVFLECVQDMDHENMFWYRQDPGLGLRLIYFSYDVKMKEKGDIPEGYSVSREKKERFSLILESASTNQTSMYLCAILQPDRVASPLHFGNGTRLTVT.

This chain connects TRBV28 to TRBJ1-2; TRBD1 agrees at 7 bases. The CDR3 covers 17 residues. The V gene end was trimmed by 3 bases and the J gene end by 2 bases; junction bases not matched to a gene: 12. Per germline, CDR1 MDHEN and CDR2 SYDVKM. CDR3 sequence reads: CASSFPEGASLNYGYTF. CDR3 DNA: TGTGCCAGCAGTTTTCCCGAGGGGGCTTCCTTAAACTATGGCTACACCTTC.

The chain recombines TRBV6-2 or TRBV6-3 with TRBJ2-1, with D possibly being TRBD1 or TRBD2 (5 bases each). V shed 7 bases and J shed 0 bases, with 7 bases lying between them. CDR1 is MNHEY and CDR2 is SVGEGT in the germline V gene. The CDR3 loop spans 13 amino acids. DNA of the CDR3: TGTGCCAGCAAGGGGAGCTCCTACAATGAGCAGTTCTTC. Translated: CASKGSSYNEQFF.

This clonotype was detected many times. The chain is built from TRBV11-1 and TRBJ1-1; D is uncertain. Trimming took off 3 bases at V and 3 bases at J, with 20 bases between the two ends. CDR3 length equals 17 residues. Germline V gene data show CDR1 as SGHAT and CDR2 as FQDESV (reference sequence). This chain's CDR3 is CASSFGVISTADTEAFF. DNA for the CDR3: TGTGCCAGCAGCTTTGGGGTGATAAGTACCGCGGACACTGAAGCTTTCTTT.

This clonotype appeared many times. The chain uses TRBV20-1 and TRBJ2-6; weak D call: TRBD1 (6 bases). From germline, CDR1 is DFQATT and CDR2 SNEGSKA (reference sequence). The germline V and J ends were trimmed by 3 bases and 3 bases, with 12 bases remaining between them. This CDR3 spans 15 amino acids. CDR3 amino acids: CSARGPGVGANVLTF. The CDR3 DNA reads as TGCAGTGCTAGGGGACCAGGGGTTGGGGCCAACGTCCTGACTTTC.

The V and J genes are TRBV25-1 and TRBJ2-3; D is perhaps TRBD1 (6 bases). Germline assignment: CDR1 MGHDK and CDR2 SYGVNS. The CDR3 has 14 amino acids. Trimming shortened V by 4 bases and J by 3 bases, and 11 bases separated the two germline ends. CDR3 amino acids: CASSGNRATDTQYF. Written as DNA, the CDR3 is TGTGCCAGCAGTGGAAACAGGGCAACAGATACGCAGTATTTT.

The chain is built from TRBV5-1 and TRBJ2-7, with D perhaps TRBD2 (5 bases). V was shortened by 4 bases and J by 2 bases, with 10 bases between the two germline ends. The CDR3 length is 13 residues. The germline gives CDR1 SGHRS, CDR2 YFSETQ. In DNA form, the CDR3 reads TGCGCCAGCAGCGACTCGGGAACCTACGAGCAGTACTTC. This translates into CASSDSGTYEQYF. The full variable domain, completed using reference TRBV5-1 and TRBJ2-7, is KAGVTQTPRYLIKTRGQQVTLSCSPISGHRSVSWYQQTPGQGLQFLFEYFSETQRNKGNFPGRFSGRQFSNSRSEMNVSTLELGDSALYLCASSDSGTYEQYFGPGTRLTVT.

This clonotype was seen many times. As DNA, the CDR3 is TGCGCCAGCAGCTTGGTTGGGCCTGAAGCTTTCTTT. It specifies CASSLVGPEAFF. The rearrangement links TRBV5-1 to TRBJ1-1; D unresolved. The CDR3 is 12 residues long. Deletions cut 0 bases from V and 6 bases from J, with 6 bases between. Germline V gene sequence: CDR1 SGHRS, CDR2 YFSETQ.

The chain combines TRBV5-4 with TRBJ1-1; D may be TRBD1 (5 bases). Between the trimmed V and J ends, which lost 2 bases and 4 bases, there was a span of 9 bases. The germline V gene has CDR1 SGHNT and CDR2 YYREEE (reference sequence). There are 13 residues in the CDR3. CDR3 residues: CASSLGEVTEAFF. The CDR3 DNA follows: TGTGCCAGCAGCTTAGGGGAGGTCACTGAAGCTTTCTTT.

Ten or more counts support this clonotype. One junction end disagrees with the germline gene, perhaps due to a read error. The V call is TRBV6-6, the J call TRBJ1-5; TRBD1 agrees at 7 bases. The germline gives CDR1 MNHNY, CDR2 SVGAGI (reference sequence). The CDR3 runs to 15 residues. Here the CDR3 reads CASRYYRGDNQPQHF. The DNA of the CDR3 is TGTGCCAGCAGATACTACAGGGGTGACAATCAGCCCCAGCATTTT.

Ten or more counts support this clonotype. The chain couples TRBV6-2 or TRBV6-3 to TRBJ1-2, with D perhaps TRBD1 (6 bases). Trimming left V 8 bases short and J 8 bases short, with 15 bases between. There are 12 residues in the CDR3. CDR1 is MNHEY and CDR2 is SVGEGT in the germline V gene. CDR3 region: CASSRTAEGYTF. In nucleotides, the CDR3 is TGTGCCAGCTCAAGGACAGCTGAGGGCTACACCTTC.